A single TCR beta chain is shown here with its context. The table lists this clone with a count of one. Its antigen remains undetermined. The input lacks base qualities; no much larger clone sits a single base away. This specimen comes from a study of T cell responses to AZD1222 COVID-19 vaccine (dated by TCRdb to about 2021). With regard to the full study: TCR sequencing was performed for 230 to 250 trial participants, of whom some 200 were given two doses of AZD1222 and about 25 were given two doses of MenACWY control vaccine. Trial participants were enrolled into age subgroups of 18-55, 56-69 and 70-plus years, which contained around 150, 29 and 61 TCR-sequenced participants, respectively.

V trim: 6 bases; J trim: 1 base; unmatched bases: 7. The CDR3 has 14 amino acids, counting the end cysteine and phenylalanine. The entry retains the CDR3 DNA only, 42 bases that are in frame from base 1. According to the germline V gene, CDR1 reads SQVTM and CDR2 reads ANQGSEA. The label giving this sample's time point can be read as: about 28 days (+/-7) after the second vaccine dose. AZD1222 recipients whose second dose came at about 4 weeks and those whose second dose came at about 12 weeks were combined into one group, since spike-specific TCR depth and breadth did not differ between the two schedules. Vaccinee samples were obtained from the UK trials COV001 and COV002, which included a single-blind randomized controlled phase 2/3 trial of AZD1222 (ChAdOx1 nCoV-19) in healthy adults. For TCRbeta chain sequencing, PBMC samples were collected from trial participants at day 0 and at day 28 after the second dose.

The research as a whole found: Most participants were white British and females outnumbered males, and the authors suggested that clonal diversity may have been underestimated. The 56-69-year group was small, and its depth increase did not reach significance, likely because of low power. Conclusions about previously exposed vaccinees are limited, since just 6 or 7 AZD1222 recipients were seropositive for SARS-CoV-2 at baseline. Spike-specific TCR breadth and depth rose significantly after two AZD1222 doses compared with day 0 and with MenACWY recipients. Epitopes outside the regions mutated in the B.1.351 and B.1.1.7 variants were reportedly recognized by nearly half of the unique spike-specific TCRs. The vaccine-associated CD4 TCRs covered the entire spike protein, and the dominant responses fell in regions 160-218 and 743-854. Because no samples from the day 14 peak response were available, repertoires could be characterized only after the peak T cell response.

The CDR3 regions of human TCRbeta chains were subjected to immunosequencing. Concerning the study's data processing: TCRs in the repertoires were compared against a reference library of SARS-CoV-2-specific TCRs that had been generated with the MIRA antigen-specificity platform. Breadth was defined as the fraction of unique TCRs that were SARS-CoV-2-associated, and depth was defined as the fraction of total T cells that were SARS-CoV-2-associated. Using the MIRA data, every spike-specific TCR was mapped to the spike region that the TCR reacted to and assigned to either a CD4 or a CD8 class. Log10-transformed breadth and depth values were compared by one-way ANOVA with Sidak's multiple comparisons tests. Sourced from immuneACCESS, this table was stored by TCRdb with only in-frame sequences that have V and J called. A share of the clones is absent; for the studies checked, an unresolved V gene accounts for under half, and the remainder has no known explanation. D and trimming were read from the DNA, whereas the V and J calls and clone size are those reported in that table. In all, the sample holds under 120,000 clones, and approximately 90% of those were seen once. The ten largest clonotypes hold 2.5% of the sample.

The chain employs TRBV29-1 and TRBJ2-7, and 9 junction bases match TRBD1. The material was peripheral blood, obtained 28 days after the second AZD1222 dose. This receptor was taken from an adult who received the AZD1222 COVID-19 vaccine. DNA sequence: TGCAGCGTCCCGGGGGGACAGGGTTCCTACGAGCAGTACTTC. This translates into CSVPGGQGSYEQYF.